The TCR beta chain described here comes from a study of T cell repertoires in cytomegalovirus infection. Turning to the study itself: TCR beta signatures that were public indicated CMV infection and matching HLA type. Broader study findings: The response measured ex vivo was dominated by TCR beta clonotypes (HLA-C-restricted and CMV-specific). Cumulative frequency (of public TCR beta family members) identified carriers of CMV plus the relevant HLA.

One entry per CDR3 protein results from TCRdb running MiXCR on the reads. Among hundreds of thousands of distinct CDR3 sequences listed, under 40% were seen once. The CDR3 is 14 residues long. Trimming at V came to 7 bases and at J to 5 bases, leaving 5 bases not matched to a gene. Germline loops: CDR1 MNHEY, CDR2 SVGEGT. Points on this clonotype: Its cognate antigen is unknown.

The chain carries TRBV6-2 or TRBV6-3 and TRBJ2-1; 10 nucleotides agree with TRBD2. This receptor was taken from a human donor in good health (CMV status not recorded). Some clones in this sample may be carry-over from other donors' samples. Sequencing was done on a sample of PBMCs. The DNA of the CDR3 is TGTGCCAGCAACCTAGCGGGGGAACACAATGAGCAGTTCTTC. It specifies CASNLAGEHNEQFF.